This entry describes one T cell receptor (beta chain). The data were obtained in a study of graft-versus-host responses after intestinal transplantation. Looking at the study overall: Transplantation in recipients was multivisceral, liver-intestinal, or isolated intestinal.

Responders (200,000, CFSE-labeled) were co-plated with 200,000 irradiated, violet-dye-labeled stimulators. Responder CD3+CD4+ and CD3+CD8+ cells that were proliferating and CFSE-low were sorted after the reaction. The assay was immunoSEQ multiplex PCR, and TCRdb's table has in-frame clones only and misses some. The data contain about 14,000 clones, about a third of them singletons. Germline lookup yields CDR1 LNHDA and CDR2 SQIVND (reference sequence). V gave up 3 bases and J gave up 7 bases, with 13 bases separating them. The CDR3 is made up of 14 amino acids. The receptor was isolated from a human patient who received an intestinal transplant. The sample was alloreactive CD8+ T cells from a mixed lymphocyte reaction culture, taken before intestinal transplant. Subset defined: CFSE-low proliferating T cells sorted from roughly 6-day pre-transplant mixed lymphocyte reaction (GvH or HvG direction). The chain recombines TRBV19 with TRBJ2-1, with D perhaps matching TRBD2 (5 bases). The CDR3 spells CASSIRATGNEQFF. The CDR3 region has the DNA TGTGCCAGTAGTATTAGGGCCACGGGGAATGAGCAGTTCTTC.